This TCR beta chain was found in a study of spatial heterogeneity in lung cancer. TCRdb independently ran MiXCR on the 5' RACE reads; one entry per CDR3 protein. This table has a few thousand distinct CDR3 sequences, roughly a third appearing once. By frequency in the sample, this clonotype is medium-sized (0.01 to 0.1%). What it recognizes is unknown. Per germline, CDR1 MNHNS and CDR2 SASEGT. This CDR3 is 16 amino acids long. Unmatched junction bases numbered 12, after V lost 3 bases and J lost 4 bases. The time point: sample taken at primary tumor resection. Study-level points and caveats: Within tumors, counts of expanded alpha and beta TCRs tracked tumor mutation counts.

The chain employs TRBV6-1 and TRBJ2-7; 7 nucleotides match TRBD2. Sequencing used lung tumor tissue, obtained at surgery. The sequence came from a male donor with early-stage non-small cell lung cancer. CDR3 loop: CASSELGVGGVYEQYF. CDR3 in DNA: TGTGCCAGCAGTGAGCTGGGGGTTGGGGGGGTGTACGAGCAGTACTTC.